What follows are 9 T cell receptor beta chains derived from one specimen sequenced in a study of T cell changes during pregnancy in multiple sclerosis. The data were produced by immunoSEQ multiplex PCR, yet TCRdb's version contains in-frame clones alone and is incomplete. The repertoire consists of around 51,000 clones, with approximately 93% occurring once and the leading ten covering around 1.9%. Sequencing used peripheral blood, obtained in the second trimester of pregnancy. These receptors were collected from a female donor with multiple sclerosis, enrolled in a pregnancy study.

The gene calls are TRBV7-9 and TRBJ1-1; 8 nucleotides line up with TRBD1. Trimming took 3 bases from V and 0 from J; bases not matched to a gene: 0. Germline CDR1 SEHNR, CDR2 FQNEAQ (reference sequence). CDR3 length: 14 residues. The CDR3 nucleotides read TGTGCCAGCAGCTTGGACAGGGTGAACACTGAAGCTTTCTTT. Translation gives CASSLDRVNTEAFF. Combining the CDR3 with reference TRBV7-9 and TRBJ1-1 gives the whole variable domain DTGVSQNPRHKITKRGQNVTFRCDPISEHNRLYWYRQTLGQGPEFLTYFQNEAQLEKSRLLSDRFSAERPKGSFSTLEIQRTEQGDSAMYLCASSLDRVNTEAFFGQGTRLTVV.

This chain connects TRBV5-4 to TRBJ2-2, with 9 bases fitting TRBD2. The CDR3 loop spans 16 amino acids. V trimming: 2 bases; J trimming: 3 bases; junction bases outside the gene matches: 5. Germline V gives CDR1 SGHNT, CDR2 YYREEE (reference sequence). The CDR3 nucleotides read TGTGCCAGCAGCTTTAGCGGGAGAGTTGACACCGGGGAGCTGTTTTTT. Translated, it gives CASSFSGRVDTGELFF.

CDR3 in DNA: TGTGCCAGCAGCCCCGGGACTAGCGGCACAGATACGCAGTATTTT. Translation gives CASSPGTSGTDTQYF. The rearrangement uses TRBV7-9 and TRBJ2-3; 10 positions match TRBD2. Germline CDR1 is SEHNR and CDR2 is FQNEAQ (reference sequence). J was trimmed by 1 base and V by 5 bases; bases with no gene match: 3. The length of the CDR3 is 15 residues.

This clone was observed once. This rearrangement joins TRBV15 to TRBJ2-1; possible D gene TRBD1, 5 bases. Trimming took off 8 bases at V and 7 bases at J, with 18 bases between the two ends. CDR1 and CDR2 (germline): LNHNV, YYDKDF (reference sequence). This CDR3 has 14 residues. Here the CDR3 DNA reads TGTGCCACCCCTCCATTGGGCAGGGCAAATGAGCAGTTCTTC. This encodes CATPPLGRANEQFF.

The gene calls are TRBV28 and TRBJ1-1; D is perhaps TRBD1 (5 bases). The germline gives CDR1 MDHEN, CDR2 SYDVKM. The CDR3 runs to 19 residues. The germline V and J ends were trimmed by 5 bases and 1 base, with 26 bases remaining between them. The CDR3 DNA sequence: TGTGCCAGCAGTCCGCCCGGAGCCCTCTCCGACAGAGCGAACACTGAAGCTTTCTTT. It translates to CASSPPGALSDRANTEAFF.

The chain has TRBV19 and TRBJ1-1; 9 bases map to TRBD1. The CDR3 covers 16 residues. Germline-derived CDR1 and CDR2 are LNHDA and SQIVND (reference sequence). V shed 5 bases, J shed 6 bases, and the junction held 13 bases outside the gene matches. The CDR3: CASSLNSGTGFPEAFF. CDR3 sequence (DNA): TGTGCCAGTAGTTTAAACTCCGGGACAGGGTTTCCTGAAGCTTTCTTT. The full variable domain, completed using reference TRBV19 and TRBJ1-1, is DGGITQSPKYLFRKEGQNVTLSCEQNLNHDAMYWYRQDPGQGLRLIYYSQIVNDFQKGDIAEGYSVSREKKESFPLTVTSAQKNPTAFYLCASSLNSGTGFPEAFFGQGTRLTVV.

The chain recombines TRBV10-2 with TRBJ2-1; a possible D gene is TRBD2 (6 bases). In germline, CDR1 is WSHSY, CDR2 SAAADI. Trimming pared 1 base from V and 0 bases from J, leaving 16 bases between. The CDR3 length is 18 residues. The DNA for the CDR3 is TGCGCCAGCAGTGAGTTAGCGGCGGGTTGGAGCTCCTACAATGAGCAGTTCTTC. Protein: CASSELAAGWSSYNEQFF.

The chain carries TRBV9 and TRBJ2-5, with 8 bases matching TRBD2. Germline CDR1 is SGDLS and CDR2 is YYNGEE. J lost 5 bases, V lost 0 bases, and 9 bases had no gene match. The CDR3 runs to 16 residues. DNA for the CDR3: TGTGCCAGCAGCGTAGCGAGCGGGAGCGTCGGCGAGACCCAGTACTTC. Protein sequence: CASSVASGSVGETQYF.

The genes are TRBV7-3 and TRBJ2-5; 12 nucleotides align to TRBD1. Germline CDR1 is SGHTA and CDR2 is FQGTGA. The V and J ends lost 5 bases and 4 bases, in that order; junction bases with no gene match: 5. The CDR3 is made up of 15 amino acids. CDR3 DNA: TGTGCCAGCAGCGGGGGACAGGGGGCGGGAGAGACCCAGTACTTC. As protein: CASSGGQGAGETQYF.